Included here is one TCR beta chain sequence, with context. The junction shows a germline mismatch at one end, possibly a read error. Molecules of cDNA were individually given unique molecular identifiers that were attached to them. TCRdb passed the 5' RACE reads through MiXCR, listing each CDR3 protein once. The data show roughly 50,000 distinct CDR3 sequences, 6.2% seen once. Looked up from germline, CDR1 is SQVTM and CDR2 is ANQGSEA. CDR3 size: 12 residues. The sample comes from a study of early T cells in non-severe SARS-CoV-2 infection. Overall study context: The chains were unpaired, and the sequenced material was bulk RNA from unsorted whole blood.

Sequencing was performed on whole blood, taken at baseline. V and J are TRBV29-1 and TRBJ1-5; D possibly corresponds to TRBD1 (5 bases). The origin of this receptor is an adult who was a healthcare worker with PCR-confirmed SARS-CoV-2 infection or an uninfected control (not recorded which). In DNA form, the CDR3 reads TGCAGCGTTGAAATTCGGCCAGGGACGCAGGATTTT. Protein: CSVEIRPGTQDF.